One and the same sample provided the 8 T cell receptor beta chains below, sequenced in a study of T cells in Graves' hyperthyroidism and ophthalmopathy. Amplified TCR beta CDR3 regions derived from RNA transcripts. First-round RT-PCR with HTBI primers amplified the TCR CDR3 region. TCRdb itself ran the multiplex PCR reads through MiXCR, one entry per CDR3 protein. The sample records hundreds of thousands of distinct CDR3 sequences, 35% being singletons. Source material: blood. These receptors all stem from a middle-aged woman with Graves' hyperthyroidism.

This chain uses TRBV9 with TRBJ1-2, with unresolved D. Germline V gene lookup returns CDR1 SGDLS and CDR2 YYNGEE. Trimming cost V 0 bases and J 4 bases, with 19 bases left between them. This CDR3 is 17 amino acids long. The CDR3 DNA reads TGTGCCAGCAGCGTAGAAGCGCAGCCCATAGCAATCTATGGCTACACCTTC. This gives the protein CASSVEAQPIAIYGYTF.

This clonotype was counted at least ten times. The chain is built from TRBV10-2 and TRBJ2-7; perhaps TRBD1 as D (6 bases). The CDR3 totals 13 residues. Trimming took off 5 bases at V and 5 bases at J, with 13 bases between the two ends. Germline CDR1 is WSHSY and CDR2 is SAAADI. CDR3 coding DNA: TGCGCCAGCAGTCATACAGGGTTGGACGAGCAGTACTTC. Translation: CASSHTGLDEQYF.

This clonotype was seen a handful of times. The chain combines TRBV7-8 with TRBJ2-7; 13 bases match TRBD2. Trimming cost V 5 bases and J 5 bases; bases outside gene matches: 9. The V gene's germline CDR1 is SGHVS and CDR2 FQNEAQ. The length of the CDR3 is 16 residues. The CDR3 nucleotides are TGTGCCAGCAGCCCACGGACTAGCGGGAGTTTTAACGAGCAGTACTTC. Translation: CASSPRTSGSFNEQYF.

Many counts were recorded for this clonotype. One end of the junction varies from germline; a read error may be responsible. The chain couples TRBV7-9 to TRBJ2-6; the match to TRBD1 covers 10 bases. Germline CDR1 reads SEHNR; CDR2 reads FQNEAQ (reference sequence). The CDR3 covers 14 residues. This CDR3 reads CASSPGTGAFLVSF. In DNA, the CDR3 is TGTGCCAGCAGCCCGGGGACAGGGGCGTTTTTAGTGTCTTTC.

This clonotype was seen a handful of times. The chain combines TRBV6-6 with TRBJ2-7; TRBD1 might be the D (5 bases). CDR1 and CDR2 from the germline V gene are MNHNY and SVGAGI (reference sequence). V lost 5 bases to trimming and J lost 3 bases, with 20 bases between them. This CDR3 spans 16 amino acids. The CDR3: CASSPGSGQIRYEQYF. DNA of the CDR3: TGTGCCAGCAGTCCGGGCTCAGGACAAATTCGCTACGAGCAGTACTTC.

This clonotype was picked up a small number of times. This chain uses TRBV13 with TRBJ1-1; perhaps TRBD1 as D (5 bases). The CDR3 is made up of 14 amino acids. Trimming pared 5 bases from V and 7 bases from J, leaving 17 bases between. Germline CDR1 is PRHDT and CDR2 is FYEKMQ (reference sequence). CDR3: CASSRPGRAFEAFF. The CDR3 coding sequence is TGTGCCAGCAGCCGACCAGGGAGGGCCTTTGAAGCTTTCTTT.

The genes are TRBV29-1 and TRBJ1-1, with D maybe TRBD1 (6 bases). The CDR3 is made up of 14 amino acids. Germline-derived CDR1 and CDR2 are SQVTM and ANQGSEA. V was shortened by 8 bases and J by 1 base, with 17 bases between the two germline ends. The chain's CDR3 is CSLRQVRGNTEAFF. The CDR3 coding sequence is TGCAGCCTTAGACAGGTCCGGGGGAACACTGAAGCTTTCTTT.

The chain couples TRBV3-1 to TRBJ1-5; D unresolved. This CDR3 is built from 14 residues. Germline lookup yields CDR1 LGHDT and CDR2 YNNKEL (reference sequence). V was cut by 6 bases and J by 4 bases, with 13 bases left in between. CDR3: CASSRAGENQPQHF. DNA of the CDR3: TGTGCCAGCAGTAGAGCTGGAGAGAATCAGCCCCAGCATTTT.